The 11 T cell receptor beta chains listed next were all sequenced from one sample in a study of blood T cell repertoires in COVID-19. Libraries were prepared by immunoSEQ multiplex PCR; TCRdb keeps only in-frame clonotypes and omits some of them. Seen here are tens of thousands of clones, about 90% observed once, and the top ten hold around 5%. Material for sequencing was peripheral blood. These receptors were collected from a human donor in a cohort sampled during active COVID-19.

The chain uses TRBV7-6 and TRBJ1-2; 9 positions match TRBD1. Per germline, CDR1 SGHVS and CDR2 FNYEAQ. This CDR3 is built from 15 residues. The V gene end was trimmed by 4 bases and the J gene end by 8 bases; junction bases not matched to a gene: 11. CDR3 sequence: CASSSSPGQGGGYTF. The CDR3 DNA sequence: TGTGCCAGCAGCTCCTCACCGGGACAGGGAGGCGGCTACACCTTC. The full variable domain, rest sourced from reference TRBV7-6 and TRBJ1-2, is GAGVSQSPRYKVTKRGQDVALRCDPISGHVSLYWYRQALGQGPEFLTYFNYEAQQDKSGLPNDRFSAERPEGSISTLTIQRTEQRDSAMYRCASSSSPGQGGGYTFGSGTRLTVV.

The J gene is TRBJ1-2, the V gene TRBV27; a weak D match, TRBD1 (5 bases). CDR3 length: 14 residues. The germline V gene encodes CDR1 MNHEY and CDR2 SMNVEV (reference sequence). V shed 4 bases and J shed 4 bases, with 13 bases lying between them. The CDR3, as DNA: TGTGCCAGCAGTTCCGACGGACAAGCCTATGGCTACACCTTC. Amino acid sequence: CASSSDGQAYGYTF.

This clone was seen only a few times. The chain uses TRBV5-4 and TRBJ1-1, with D possibly TRBD1 on 5 matching bases. From germline, CDR1 is SGHNT and CDR2 YYREEE (reference sequence). The CDR3 is 14 residues long. Trimming removed 2 bases from V and 0 bases from J, with 8 bases in between. CDR3 sequence: CASSFDRLNTEAFF. The CDR3 nucleotides are TGTGCCAGCAGCTTCGACAGATTGAACACTGAAGCTTTCTTT.

This chain links TRBV6-5 with TRBJ1-2; D unclear. This CDR3 is 15 amino acids long. Germline values: CDR1 MNHEY, CDR2 SVGAGI. Trimming took 6 bases from V and 4 from J, leaving 18 bases between them. The CDR3 spells CASRTRETPSYGYTF. CDR3 sequence (DNA): TGTGCCAGCAGGACTAGGGAGACCCCCTCCTATGGCTACACCTTC.

J is TRBJ1-1 and V is TRBV18; D remains unclear. The germline CDR1 and CDR2 sequences are KGHSH and LQKENI. V lost 3 bases, J lost 1 base, and 9 bases lay in between. CDR3 length: 14 amino acids. CDR3 coding DNA: TGTGCCAGCTCACCCTTATCTAGGAACACTGAAGCTTTCTTT. Encoded protein: CASSPLSRNTEAFF.

CDR3 sequence: CASSESGVREQYV. In DNA, the CDR3 is TGTGCCAGCAGTGAATCAGGCGTTCGGGAGCAGTACGTC. The chain uses TRBV25-1 and TRBJ2-7; no clear D gene. The CDR3 sequence is 13 residues long. From germline, CDR1 is MGHDK and CDR2 SYGVNS. The V and J ends lost 1 base and 7 bases respectively, with 11 bases between them.

The genes are TRBV19 and TRBJ1-4, with D hard to call. This CDR3 has 14 residues. The ends were cut back, 7 bases at V and 3 bases at J, with 12 bases in the middle. Per germline, CDR1 LNHDA and CDR2 SQIVND (reference sequence). CDR3 amino acids: CASIPQRPNEKLFF. CDR3 coding DNA: TGTGCCAGTATACCCCAGCGACCTAATGAAAAACTGTTTTTT.

The chain combines TRBV11-2 with TRBJ2-2; D possibly corresponds to TRBD1 (6 bases). CDR1 and CDR2 from the germline V gene are SGHAT and FQNNGV. CDR3 length: 15 residues. Between the trimmed V and J ends, which lost 4 bases and 0 bases, there was a span of 9 bases. The CDR3 reads CASSSDSANTGELFF. In DNA form, the CDR3 reads TGTGCCAGCAGCTCGGACAGCGCGAACACCGGGGAGCTGTTTTTT.

In this sample, this clone turned up once. The chain links TRBV10-3 to TRBJ2-5; the D is unclear. In germline, CDR1 is ENHRY, CDR2 SYGVKD. The CDR3 contains 13 residues. Trimming removed 5 bases from V and 1 base from J, with 8 bases in between. The CDR3, as DNA: TGTGCCATCAGTTCGACACCCCAAGAGACCCAGTACTTC. It encodes CAISSTPQETQYF.

This rearrangement joins TRBV6-6 to TRBJ2-1; TRBD2 agrees at 9 bases. Germline values: CDR1 MNHNY, CDR2 SVGAGI (reference sequence). CDR3 length: 15 amino acids. V was clipped by 6 bases and J by 4 bases; unmatched bases: 7. The CDR3 DNA is TGTGCCAGCAGGGTAGCGGGGGAGAAGTACAATGAGCAGTTCTTC. It encodes CASRVAGEKYNEQFF.

The chain couples TRBV19 to TRBJ1-2; 10 bases are shared with TRBD1. The CDR3 length is 14 residues. The J segment lost 7 bases and the V segment lost 5 bases, leaving 7 bases of the junction unmatched. The V gene's germline CDR1 is LNHDA and CDR2 SQIVND (reference sequence). The CDR3 sequence is CASSLGQGGGGYTF. The CDR3 region has the DNA TGTGCCAGTAGTCTTGGACAGGGGGGAGGTGGCTACACCTTC. The full variable domain, its missing parts supplied by reference TRBV19 and TRBJ1-2, is DGGITQSPKYLFRKEGQNVTLSCEQNLNHDAMYWYRQDPGQGLRLIYYSQIVNDFQKGDIAEGYSVSREKKESFPLTVTSAQKNPTAFYLCASSLGQGGGGYTFGSGTRLTVV.